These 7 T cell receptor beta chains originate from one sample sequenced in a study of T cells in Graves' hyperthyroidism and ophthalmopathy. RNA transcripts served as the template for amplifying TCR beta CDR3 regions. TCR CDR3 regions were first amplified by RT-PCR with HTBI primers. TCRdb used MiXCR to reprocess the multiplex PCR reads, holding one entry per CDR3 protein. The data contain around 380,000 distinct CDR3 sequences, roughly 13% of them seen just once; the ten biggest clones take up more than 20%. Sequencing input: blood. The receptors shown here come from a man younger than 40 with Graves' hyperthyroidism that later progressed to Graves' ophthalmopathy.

The CDR3 region is CASSQPGTSNEKLFF. For the CDR3, the DNA is TGTGCCAGCAGCCAACCTGGGACATCTAATGAAAAACTGTTTTTT. The J gene is TRBJ1-4, the V gene TRBV14; perhaps TRBD1 as D (6 bases). The ends were cut back, 2 bases at V and 3 bases at J, with 10 bases in the middle. The CDR3 loop spans 15 amino acids. In germline, CDR1 is SGHDN, CDR2 FVKESK.

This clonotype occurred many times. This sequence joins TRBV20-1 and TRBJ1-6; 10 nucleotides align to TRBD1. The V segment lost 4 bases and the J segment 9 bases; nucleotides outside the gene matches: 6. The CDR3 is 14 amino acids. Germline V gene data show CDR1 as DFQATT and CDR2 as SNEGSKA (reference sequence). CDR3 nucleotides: TGCAGTGCTACTTCCGGGACAGGGGTTTCACCCCTCCACTTT. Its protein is CSATSGTGVSPLHF.

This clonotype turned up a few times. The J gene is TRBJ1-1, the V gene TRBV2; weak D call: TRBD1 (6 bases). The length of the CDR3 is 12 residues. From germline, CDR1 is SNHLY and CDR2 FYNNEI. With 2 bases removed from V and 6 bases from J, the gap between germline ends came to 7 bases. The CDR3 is CASSERGAEAFF. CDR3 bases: TGTGCCAGCAGTGAAAGGGGGGCTGAAGCTTTCTTT.

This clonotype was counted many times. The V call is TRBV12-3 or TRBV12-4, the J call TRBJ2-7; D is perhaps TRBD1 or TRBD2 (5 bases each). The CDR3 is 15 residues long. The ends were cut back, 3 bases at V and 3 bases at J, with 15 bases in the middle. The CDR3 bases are TGTGCCAGCAGTTTTTTCCCCGGGACGGGCTACGAGCAGTACTTC. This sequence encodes CASSFFPGTGYEQYF.

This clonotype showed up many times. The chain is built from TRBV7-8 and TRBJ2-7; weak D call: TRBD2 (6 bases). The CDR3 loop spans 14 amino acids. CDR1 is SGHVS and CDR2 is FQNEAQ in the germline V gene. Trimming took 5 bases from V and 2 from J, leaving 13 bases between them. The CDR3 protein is CASSRMGGPYEQYF. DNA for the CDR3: TGTGCCAGCAGCCGTATGGGGGGACCCTACGAGCAGTACTTC.

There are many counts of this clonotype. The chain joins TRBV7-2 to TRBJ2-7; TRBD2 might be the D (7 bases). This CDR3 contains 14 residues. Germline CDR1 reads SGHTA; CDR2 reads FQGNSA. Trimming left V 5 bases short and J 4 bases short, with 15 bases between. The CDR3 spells CASSRGAGRYEQYF. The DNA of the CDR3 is TGTGCCAGCAGCCGGGGGGCAGGGCGTTACGAGCAGTACTTC.

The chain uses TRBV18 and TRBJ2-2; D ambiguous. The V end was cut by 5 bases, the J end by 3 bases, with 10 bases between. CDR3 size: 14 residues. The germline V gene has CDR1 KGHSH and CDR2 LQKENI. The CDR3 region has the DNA TGTGCCAGCTCAGGCAGGTTTGACACCGGGGAGCTGTTTTTT. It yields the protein CASSGRFDTGELFF.